The sequence of this T cell receptor beta chain was determined in a study of T cells in women clearing cervical HPV infection. Study context: Controls' single incident HPV16 infection cleared within 12 months without precancer. Study findings and constraints: Controls had more TRBV6-7 (around 0.15%) than cases (around 0.11%).

Average input was around 1,200 ng genomic DNA for immunoSEQ TCR beta CDR3 amplification. Assay: immunoSEQ multiplex PCR; the TCRdb copy retains only in-frame clones and omits some. This sample's clone table lists tens of thousands of clones. Remarks on this clone: Its antigen remains unidentified. From the germline J gene comes the end of the CDR3, since the read stops 3 residues before it.

HPV was found by MY09/MY11 PCR and dot-blot genotyping. Per germline, CDR1 LNHDA and CDR2 SQIVND (reference sequence). Trimming pared 5 bases from V and 7 bases from J, leaving 15 bases between. This CDR3 has 14 amino acids. The rearrangement uses TRBV19 and TRBJ1-5, with a possible D match to TRBD1 (6 bases). The sequencing sample was made of blood buffy coat. The source is a woman between 18 and 75 years old with a cervical HPV16 infection that either progressed to CIN3+ or cleared (not recorded which). The part of the CDR3 DNA that was read is TGTGCCAGTAGTGCAACAGGGTCGCGACAGCCC. Encoded protein: CASSATGSRQP. The CDR3 in its entirety is CASSATGSRQPQHF. The entire variable domain, with the rest obtained from reference TRBV19 and TRBJ1-5, is as follows: DGGITQSPKYLFRKEGQNVTLSCEQNLNHDAMYWYRQDPGQGLRLIYYSQIVNDFQKGDIAEGYSVSREKKESFPLTVTSAQKNPTAFYLCASSATGSRQPQHFGDGTRLSIL.